The rows below give T cell receptor beta chains drawn from one sample of a study of T cell changes during pregnancy in multiple sclerosis. Clones were sequenced by immunoSEQ multiplex PCR, and TCRdb holds only the in-frame ones, with some missing. This table has 42,000 or so clones, about 85% appearing once. The sample here was CD4+ T cells from peripheral blood mononuclear cells, taken after pregnancy. The receptors were sampled from a female donor with multiple sclerosis, enrolled in a pregnancy study. The CDR3 runs from the conserved cysteine through the conserved F or W. The D gene is left open where the match is weak. Rows give clone size only sometimes, using once, few, many, or a class for an expanded clone.

CDR3aa	CDR3nt	d_gene	v_gene	j_gene	abundance
CASSLASGRGYTGELFF	TGTGCCAGCAGCTTAGCGTCGGGCAGGGGGTACACCGGGGAGCTGTTTTTT	TRBD1	TRBV7-2	TRBJ2-2	-
CASSSLGTSGSDNEQFF	TGTGCCAGCAGTTCCCTGGGGACTAGCGGGAGTGACAATGAGCAGTTCTTC	TRBD2	TRBV6-4	TRBJ2-1	-
CSVEGQMNTEVFF	TGCAGCGTTGAAGGACAGATGAACACTGAAGTTTTCTTT	-	TRBV29-1	TRBJ1-1	-
CSAGDQEKLFF	TGCAGTGCTGGTGACCAAGAAAAACTATTTTTT	-	TRBV20-1	TRBJ1-4	-
CASSFQGENTEAFF	TGCGCCAGCAGCTTCCAGGGGGAGAACACTGAAGCTTTCTTT	TRBD1	TRBV5-1	TRBJ1-1	-
CASSLPRRLAGVLNEQFF	TGTGCCAGCAGCTTACCGAGAAGACTAGCGGGGGTCCTAAATGAGCAGTTCTTC	TRBD2	TRBV7-8	TRBJ2-1	-
CASSPGQGRAFF	TGTGCCAGCAGCCCCGGACAGGGGAGGGCTTTCTTT	TRBD1	TRBV7-9	TRBJ1-1	-
CASSLARDWESSYEQYF	TGTGCCAGCAGCTTAGCGCGGGACTGGGAGAGCTCCTACGAGCAGTACTTC	-	TRBV11-1	TRBJ2-7	-
CASSFPGGGIFGEQYF	TGTGCCAGCAGTTTTCCTGGAGGGGGCATCTTTGGAGAGCAGTACTTC	-	TRBV28	TRBJ2-7	-
CASSMAGVLGYTF	TGTGCCAGCAGTATGGCAGGGGTTCTAGGCTACACCTTC	-	TRBV2	TRBJ1-2	-
CAEGRDYGYTF	TGCGCCGAGGGTAGGGACTATGGCTACACCTTC	-	TRBV29-1	TRBJ1-2	-
CASHLGLAETGELFF	TGCGCCAGCCATTTGGGACTAGCGGAAACCGGGGAGCTGTTTTTT	TRBD2	TRBV5-1	TRBJ2-2	-
CASGRGRGGTNEQFF	TGTGCCAGCGGCAGGGGGCGGGGGGGAACCAATGAGCAGTTCTTC	-	TRBV6-5	TRBJ2-1	-
CASSFFGGAGDTEAFF	TGTGCCAGCAGCTTTTTTGGGGGGGCCGGGGACACTGAAGCTTTCTTT	-	TRBV5-5	TRBJ1-1	-
CASSFDRADYGYTF	TGTGCCAGCAGCTTTGACAGGGCGGACTATGGCTACACCTTC	TRBD1	TRBV5-6	TRBJ1-2	-
CASSLFGTTGTEAFF	TGTGCCAGCAGCTTATTCGGCACAACGGGCACTGAAGCTTTCTTT	-	TRBV7-2	TRBJ1-1	-
CASRAGTSGGYNEQFF	TGTGCCAGCAGGGCCGGGACTAGCGGGGGGTACAATGAGCAGTTCTTC	TRBD2	TRBV7-9	TRBJ2-1	-
CASRLPGDRAEQFF	TGTGCCAGCCGATTACCGGGGGATCGGGCTGAGCAGTTCTTC	-	TRBV6-5	TRBJ2-1	-
CASSLGAAFYGYTF	TGCGCCAGCAGCTTGGGGGCAGCCTTCTATGGCTACACCTTC	-	TRBV5-1	TRBJ1-2	-
CASKGQQAGANVLTF	TGTGCCAGTAAGGGACAGCAGGCAGGGGCCAACGTCCTGACTTTC	TRBD1	TRBV19	TRBJ2-6	once
CASSPRGGASTEAFF	TGTGCCAGCAGCCCCCGAGGGGGGGCGAGCACTGAAGCTTTCTTT	-	TRBV7-3	TRBJ1-1	few
CASSSAGGAETQYF	TGTGCCAGCAGTTCCGCCGGCGGGGCTGAGACCCAGTACTTC	-	TRBV5-4	TRBJ2-5	-
CASALGRVSYEQYF	TGCGCCAGCGCACTTGGGAGGGTCTCCTACGAGCAGTACTTC	TRBD2	TRBV5-1	TRBJ2-7	-
CASSRDRVSYNEQFF	TGCGCCAGCAGCCGGGACAGGGTTTCCTACAATGAGCAGTTCTTC	TRBD1	TRBV5-1	TRBJ2-1	-